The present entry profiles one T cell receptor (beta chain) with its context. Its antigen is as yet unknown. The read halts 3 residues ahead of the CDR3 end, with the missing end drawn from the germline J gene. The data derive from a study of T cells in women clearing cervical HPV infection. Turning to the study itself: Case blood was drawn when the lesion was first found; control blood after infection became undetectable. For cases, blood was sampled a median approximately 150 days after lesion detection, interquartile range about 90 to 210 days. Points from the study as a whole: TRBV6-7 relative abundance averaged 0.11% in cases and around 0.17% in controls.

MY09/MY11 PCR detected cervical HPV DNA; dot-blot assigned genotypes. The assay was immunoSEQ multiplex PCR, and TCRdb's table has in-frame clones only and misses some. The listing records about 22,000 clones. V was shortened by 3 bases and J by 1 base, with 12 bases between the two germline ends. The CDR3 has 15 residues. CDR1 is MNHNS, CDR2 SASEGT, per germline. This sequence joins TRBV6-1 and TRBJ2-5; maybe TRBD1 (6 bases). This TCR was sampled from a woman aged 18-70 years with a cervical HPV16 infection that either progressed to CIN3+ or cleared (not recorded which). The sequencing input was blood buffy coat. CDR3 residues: CASSEGHSAQETQYF. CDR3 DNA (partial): TGTGCCAGCAGTGAGGGACATTCCGCCCAAGAGACC.